A selection of T cell receptor beta chains follows, all from one sample in a study of cytomegalovirus exposure and HLA in healthy donors. Profiled with immunoSEQ multiplex PCR; TCRdb holds only in-frame clones, not every one. The sample records 85,000 to 95,000 clones, 7.5% to 8.5% being singletons. Sequencing was done on a sample of PBMCs. The receptors stem from a man between 45 and 60 years old in good health and CMV-seronegative. Each CDR3 is given with its conserved first and last residue. Fields, in order: D gene, clone size, J gene, V gene, CDR3 DNA, CDR3 protein. D genes are given only for firm matches. Size values are once, few and many counts, or a class for expanded clones, and some rows have none.

d_call: -
clone_size: -
j_call: TRBJ2-1
v_call: TRBV5-4
cdr3_nt: TGTGCCAGCAGCTTTCCGACAGGTAGCTACAATGAGCAGTTCTTC
cdr3_aa: CASSFPTGSYNEQFF

d_call: TRBD1
clone_size: -
j_call: TRBJ1-1
v_call: TRBV2
cdr3_nt: TGTGCCAGCAGTGAAACCCCCGACCCCGACCCTTCAGGGGGCGGGACTGAAGCTTTCTTT
cdr3_aa: CASSETPDPDPSGGGTEAFF

d_call: TRBD1
clone_size: few
j_call: TRBJ1-1
v_call: TRBV7-9
cdr3_nt: TGTGCCAGCAGCTCAATGACAGGGAAGACTTTCTTT
cdr3_aa: CASSSMTGKTFF

d_call: -
clone_size: -
j_call: TRBJ2-1
v_call: TRBV27
cdr3_nt: TGTGCCAGCAGTACAAACCACAATGAGCAGTTCTTC
cdr3_aa: CASSTNHNEQFF

d_call: -
clone_size: -
j_call: TRBJ2-1
v_call: TRBV5-1
cdr3_nt: TGCGCCGGCAGCTTACAGGGTGGTCGTGAGCAGTTCTTC
cdr3_aa: CAGSLQGGREQFF

d_call: TRBD1
clone_size: -
j_call: TRBJ2-5
v_call: TRBV5-4
cdr3_nt: TGTGCCAGCAGCTTGTCGACAGGGTCCCAAGAGACCCAGTACTTC
cdr3_aa: CASSLSTGSQETQYF

d_call: -
clone_size: -
j_call: TRBJ2-3
v_call: TRBV7-2
cdr3_nt: TGTGCCAGCAGCCTTCGAGCGGTTTCTTGGGATACGCAGTATTTT
cdr3_aa: CASSLRAVSWDTQYF

d_call: -
clone_size: -
j_call: TRBJ1-5
v_call: TRBV7-2
cdr3_nt: TGTGCCAGCAGCCGAGGGGGTGGGAATCAGCCCCAGCATTTT
cdr3_aa: CASSRGGGNQPQHF

d_call: -
clone_size: -
j_call: TRBJ2-7
v_call: TRBV28
cdr3_nt: TGTGCCAGCAGTTTAGGTGGGGACACCCTACTTAACTTC
cdr3_aa: CASSLGGDTLLNF

d_call: -
clone_size: few
j_call: TRBJ1-1
v_call: TRBV19
cdr3_nt: TGTGCCAGTAGTGCGAACTACGAGGGGGCTGAAGCTTTCTTT
cdr3_aa: CASSANYEGAEAFF

d_call: -
clone_size: few
j_call: TRBJ2-1
v_call: TRBV15
cdr3_nt: TGTGCCACCAGCCCCGCAGAAAACAATGAGCAGTTCTTC
cdr3_aa: CATSPAENNEQFF

d_call: -
clone_size: -
j_call: TRBJ2-3
v_call: TRBV1
cdr3_nt: TGCACCAGCAGCCTTGGCTCCGCCATCACAGATACGCAGTATTTT
cdr3_aa: CTSSLGSAITDTQYF

d_call: -
clone_size: few
j_call: TRBJ2-7
v_call: TRBV18
cdr3_nt: TGTGCCAGCTCACCGAATAGAGGCGTCTCCTACGAGCAGTACTTC
cdr3_aa: CASSPNRGVSYEQYF

d_call: TRBD1
clone_size: -
j_call: TRBJ2-5
v_call: TRBV19
cdr3_nt: TGTGCCAGTAGTATAGAAGGGTTTTCGGGACAGGGGAGAATCAAGTACGAGACCCAGTACTTC
cdr3_aa: CASSIEGFSGQGRIKYETQYF

d_call: -
clone_size: -
j_call: TRBJ2-7
v_call: TRBV7-9
cdr3_nt: TGTGCCAGCAGCCTGGGGTGGAGGACCCACGAGCAGTACTTC
cdr3_aa: CASSLGWRTHEQYF

d_call: -
clone_size: -
j_call: TRBJ1-6
v_call: TRBV7-3
cdr3_nt: TGTGCCAGCAGCAAGAGCTCCTATAATTCACCCCTCCACTTT
cdr3_aa: CASSKSSYNSPLHF

d_call: TRBD1
clone_size: few
j_call: TRBJ1-1
v_call: TRBV28
cdr3_nt: TGTGCCAGCAGTTTAGGGGGACAGTGGGTGGAAGCTTTCTTT
cdr3_aa: CASSLGGQWVEAFF

d_call: -
clone_size: few
j_call: TRBJ1-2
v_call: TRBV7-8
cdr3_nt: TGTGCCAGCAGCTTGCGGGGGGATGGCTACACCTTC
cdr3_aa: CASSLRGDGYTF

d_call: -
clone_size: -
j_call: TRBJ1-5
v_call: TRBV5-3
cdr3_nt: TGTGCCAGACAACACTACGCAATGAAGCAGCCCCAGCATTTT
cdr3_aa: CARQHYAMKQPQHF

d_call: -
clone_size: -
j_call: TRBJ1-6
v_call: TRBV2
cdr3_nt: TGTGCCAGCAGTTTAGGGGGGGTCTCACCCCTCCACTTT
cdr3_aa: CASSLGGVSPLHF

d_call: -
clone_size: few
j_call: TRBJ1-1
v_call: TRBV28
cdr3_nt: TGTGCCAGCAGTTCCCGGGACATCGAAGCTTTCTTT
cdr3_aa: CASSSRDIEAFF

d_call: -
clone_size: -
j_call: TRBJ2-7
v_call: TRBV7-3
cdr3_nt: TGTGCCAGCAGCCCCACCCACAGGGAATTGTCCTACGAGCAGTACTTC
cdr3_aa: CASSPTHRELSYEQYF

d_call: TRBD1
clone_size: -
j_call: TRBJ2-1
v_call: TRBV6-1
cdr3_nt: TGTGCCAGCAGTGTACAGGGGGTAAGCTCCTACAATGAGCAGTTCTTC
cdr3_aa: CASSVQGVSSYNEQFF

d_call: TRBD2
clone_size: few
j_call: TRBJ2-7
v_call: TRBV30
cdr3_nt: TGTGCCTGGAGTCCCGGGACTAGCCCGTCCTACGAGCAGTACTTC
cdr3_aa: CAWSPGTSPSYEQYF

d_call: -
clone_size: -
j_call: TRBJ2-3
v_call: TRBV27
cdr3_nt: TGTGCCAGCAGACTACTATCCACAGATACGCAGTATTTT
cdr3_aa: CASRLLSTDTQYF

d_call: -
clone_size: -
j_call: TRBJ1-1
v_call: TRBV6-1
cdr3_nt: TGTGCCACCCTTGGACAGTTCCCGAACACTGAAGCTTTCTTT
cdr3_aa: CATLGQFPNTEAFF

d_call: -
clone_size: -
j_call: TRBJ1-2
v_call: TRBV30
cdr3_nt: TGTGCCTGGAGTGTGTCTCCTAACTATGGCTACACCTTC
cdr3_aa: CAWSVSPNYGYTF

d_call: TRBD2
clone_size: -
j_call: TRBJ2-5
v_call: TRBV5-1
cdr3_nt: TGCGCCAGCAGCCTTCAGACTAGCGCGGAGACCCAGTACTTC
cdr3_aa: CASSLQTSAETQYF

d_call: -
clone_size: -
j_call: TRBJ1-2
v_call: TRBV6-1
cdr3_nt: TGTGCCAGCAGTCGACAGGCTAACTATGGCTACACCTTC
cdr3_aa: CASSRQANYGYTF

d_call: -
clone_size: -
j_call: TRBJ1-1
v_call: TRBV18
cdr3_nt: TGTGCCAGCTCACCAACAGGGAACACTGAAGCTTTCTTT
cdr3_aa: CASSPTGNTEAFF

d_call: TRBD1
clone_size: -
j_call: TRBJ1-5
v_call: TRBV28
cdr3_nt: TGTGCCAGCAGTTTGGGGACAGCGGGTAATCAGCCCCAGCATTTT
cdr3_aa: CASSLGTAGNQPQHF

d_call: TRBD1
clone_size: -
j_call: TRBJ1-1
v_call: TRBV6-5
cdr3_nt: TGTGCCAGCAGTCCGGGACAGGGCTACACTGAAGCTTTCTTT
cdr3_aa: CASSPGQGYTEAFF

d_call: TRBD2
clone_size: few
j_call: TRBJ2-7
v_call: TRBV9
cdr3_nt: TGTGCCAGCATGGGTTTTAGCGGGAGTATCTACGAGCAGTACTTC
cdr3_aa: CASMGFSGSIYEQYF

d_call: TRBD2
clone_size: few
j_call: TRBJ2-3
v_call: TRBV4-1
cdr3_nt: TGCGCCAGCAGCCCTCTTCTAGCGGGGGACACAGATACGCAGTATTTT
cdr3_aa: CASSPLLAGDTDTQYF

d_call: -
clone_size: -
j_call: TRBJ1-3
v_call: TRBV5-1
cdr3_nt: TGCGCCAGCAGCTTGGACACCTCTGGAAACACCATATATTTT
cdr3_aa: CASSLDTSGNTIYF

d_call: -
clone_size: few
j_call: TRBJ2-2
v_call: TRBV30
cdr3_nt: TGTGCCTGGAAGTACACCGGGGGGCTGTTTTTT
cdr3_aa: CAWKYTGGLFF

d_call: TRBD1
clone_size: many
j_call: TRBJ1-3
v_call: TRBV30
cdr3_nt: TGTGCCTGGAGCCGGGACAGCGGTTCTGGAAACACCATATATTTT
cdr3_aa: CAWSRDSGSGNTIYF

d_call: -
clone_size: -
j_call: TRBJ1-3
v_call: TRBV4-1
cdr3_nt: TGCGCCAGCAGCCAAGATCCCGGGAACCTTTTCATCTCTGGAAACACCATATATTTT
cdr3_aa: CASSQDPGNLFISGNTIYF

d_call: -
clone_size: few
j_call: TRBJ2-7
v_call: TRBV7-2
cdr3_nt: TGTGCCAGCAGCCCGACAGACTACGAGCAGTACTTC
cdr3_aa: CASSPTDYEQYF

d_call: TRBD1
clone_size: few
j_call: TRBJ2-7
v_call: TRBV30
cdr3_nt: TGTGCCTGGAGTGTTACGGCGAACAGGGGGTACGAGCAGTACTTC
cdr3_aa: CAWSVTANRGYEQYF

d_call: -
clone_size: -
j_call: TRBJ2-7
v_call: TRBV27
cdr3_nt: TGTGCCAGCAGTTTATCGGTGAAAGGCGGGGAGCAGTACTTC
cdr3_aa: CASSLSVKGGEQYF

d_call: -
clone_size: few
j_call: TRBJ1-5
v_call: TRBV5-1
cdr3_nt: TGCGCCGGTACCGGCGCCAGGGGATTTGGGGGTCAGCCCCAGCATTTT
cdr3_aa: CAGTGARGFGGQPQHF

d_call: TRBD2
clone_size: -
j_call: TRBJ2-1
v_call: TRBV11-3
cdr3_nt: TGTGCCAGCAGCCCAGGACGGGGGAGGGCTTACAATGAGCAGTTCTTC
cdr3_aa: CASSPGRGRAYNEQFF

d_call: TRBD1
clone_size: few
j_call: TRBJ1-2
v_call: TRBV5-6
cdr3_nt: TGTGCCAGCAGTCATCCTGACAGGGCTTTGAGTGGCTACACCTTC
cdr3_aa: CASSHPDRALSGYTF

d_call: -
clone_size: -
j_call: TRBJ1-1
v_call: TRBV28
cdr3_nt: TGTGCCAGCAGTTTGCGGTTGGGCACTGAAGCTTTCTTT
cdr3_aa: CASSLRLGTEAFF

d_call: -
clone_size: -
j_call: TRBJ1-2
v_call: TRBV9
cdr3_nt: TGTGCCAGCAGCGTAGAGGGGGATTCTAACTATGGCTACACCTTC
cdr3_aa: CASSVEGDSNYGYTF

d_call: -
clone_size: -
j_call: TRBJ2-3
v_call: TRBV10-1
cdr3_nt: TGCGCCAGCAGTGAGACCAACCTAAGGGGTGATACGCAGTATTTT
cdr3_aa: CASSETNLRGDTQYF

d_call: -
clone_size: few
j_call: TRBJ1-1
v_call: TRBV6-5
cdr3_nt: TGTGCCAGCAACCGGGACTTGGGGTGGGGCACTGAAGCTTTCTTT
cdr3_aa: CASNRDLGWGTEAFF

d_call: TRBD2
clone_size: few
j_call: TRBJ2-3
v_call: TRBV2
cdr3_nt: TGTGCCAGCAGTGGAAAGGCTAGCGGGAGCACAGATACGCAGTATTTT
cdr3_aa: CASSGKASGSTDTQYF

d_call: TRBD1
clone_size: -
j_call: TRBJ1-2
v_call: TRBV5-4
cdr3_nt: TGTGCCAGCAGCGGAGACAGGGTGGTGAGTGGCTACACCTTC
cdr3_aa: CASSGDRVVSGYTF

d_call: -
clone_size: few
j_call: TRBJ1-1
v_call: TRBV7-6
cdr3_nt: TGTGCCAGCAGCTGGCTTTCATCTGAAGCTTTCTTT
cdr3_aa: CASSWLSSEAFF

d_call: TRBD2
clone_size: -
j_call: TRBJ2-5
v_call: TRBV5-8
cdr3_nt: TGTGCCAGCAGCCCGTTCCTGGCGGGGGGAACGTATAAAGAGACCCAGTACTTC
cdr3_aa: CASSPFLAGGTYKETQYF

d_call: TRBD2
clone_size: -
j_call: TRBJ2-1
v_call: TRBV6-4
cdr3_nt: TGTGCCAGCAGTGAATTAGCGGGAGGTTCGAGCTCCTACAATGAGCAGTTCTTC
cdr3_aa: CASSELAGGSSSYNEQFF

d_call: -
clone_size: -
j_call: TRBJ2-3
v_call: TRBV2
cdr3_nt: TGTGCCAGCAATAATCTGGATACGCAGTATTTT
cdr3_aa: CASNNLDTQYF

d_call: -
clone_size: few
j_call: TRBJ2-2
v_call: TRBV5-1
cdr3_nt: TGCGCCAGCAGCCCGTCCTCGGGTGGTCCGAAATGGACCGGGGAGCTGTTTTTT
cdr3_aa: CASSPSSGGPKWTGELFF

d_call: TRBD1
clone_size: few
j_call: TRBJ1-6
v_call: TRBV18
cdr3_nt: TGTGCCAGCTCACCCGACAGGGGCTCACCCCTCCACTTT
cdr3_aa: CASSPDRGSPLHF